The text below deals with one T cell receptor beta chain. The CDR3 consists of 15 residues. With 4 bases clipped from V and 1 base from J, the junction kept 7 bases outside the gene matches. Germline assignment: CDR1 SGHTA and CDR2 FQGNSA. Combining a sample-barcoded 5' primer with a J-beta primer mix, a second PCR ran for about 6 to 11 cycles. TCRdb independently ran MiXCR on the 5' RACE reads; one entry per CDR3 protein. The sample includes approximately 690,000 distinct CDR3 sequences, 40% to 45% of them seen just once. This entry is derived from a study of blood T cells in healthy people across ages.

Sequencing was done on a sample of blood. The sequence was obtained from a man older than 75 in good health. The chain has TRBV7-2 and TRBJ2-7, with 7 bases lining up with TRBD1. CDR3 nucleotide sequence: TGTGCCAGCAGCTCCCAGGGGGTCGCGTCCTACGAGCAGTACTTC. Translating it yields CASSSQGVASYEQYF.